The source of this T cell receptor beta chain is a study of cytomegalovirus exposure and HLA in healthy donors. Study-wide results and limits: According to reports, the classifier identified cytomegalovirus status with high specificity and sensitivity. A later analysis linked 15,000 to 20,000 TCR beta sequences to HLA alleles at 0.05 false discovery rate.

The table lists this clone with a count of one. What it binds is unknown. The PCR contained 60 Vbeta and 13 Jbeta primers. Here immunoSEQ multiplex PCR was the method, and the copy in TCRdb shows in-frame clones only, minus some. The sample contains under 200,000 clones, around 77% of which appear only once. Deletions cut 4 bases from V and 1 base from J, with 11 bases between. The CDR3 is 15 residues long. The germline CDR1 and CDR2 sequences are MGHRA and YSYEKL. The rearrangement links TRBV4-1 to TRBJ1-5; D may be TRBD1 (6 bases). The sequence derives from a female donor in good health and CMV-seronegative. The specimen sequenced was PBMCs. This CDR3 is CASSPTGLSNQPQHF. The CDR3 nucleotides are TGCGCCAGCAGCCCTACAGGGCTGAGCAATCAGCCCCAGCATTTT.